A selection of T cell receptor beta chains follows, all from one sample in a study of T cell repertoires in cytomegalovirus infection. TCRdb used MiXCR to reprocess the reads, holding one entry per CDR3 protein. The sample shows over 300,000 distinct CDR3 sequences, more than 9% of them seen only once. Sequencing input: PBMCs. These receptors were collected from a human donor in good health (CMV status not recorded). Some clones in this sample may be carry-over from other donors' samples. CDR3s include the opening cysteine and the closing phenylalanine or tryptophan. Fields, in order: V gene, clone size, J gene, D gene, CDR3 DNA, CDR3 protein. D genes are given only for firm matches. Part of the rows lack a size; the others show once, few, many or a class for expanded clones.

V gene: TRBV6-2/TRBV6-3
clone size: many
J gene: TRBJ1-2
D gene: .
CDR3 DNA: TGTGCCAGCAGTGCCGGGCCCCAACACTCTGGTTCCTATGGCTACACCTTC
CDR3 protein: CASSAGPQHSGSYGYTF

V gene: TRBV19
clone size: many
J gene: TRBJ2-1
D gene: TRBD2
CDR3 DNA: TGTGCCAGTAGTGTCGCCACTAGCGGGGGAATAATCATTGAGCAGTTCTTC
CDR3 protein: CASSVATSGGIIIEQFF

V gene: TRBV7-2
clone size: many
J gene: TRBJ2-5
D gene: TRBD2
CDR3 DNA: TGTGCCAGCAGCTTAAGTAGCGGGGACTCCCAAGAGACCCAGTACTTC
CDR3 protein: CASSLSSGDSQETQYF

V gene: TRBV25-1
clone size: few
J gene: TRBJ1-5
D gene: .
CDR3 DNA: TGTGCCAGCAGCCCCTCCGGGGGTAGGGACCATAGCAATCAGCCCCAGCATTTT
CDR3 protein: CASSPSGGRDHSNQPQHF

V gene: TRBV12-3/TRBV12-4
clone size: few
J gene: TRBJ2-1
D gene: .
CDR3 DNA: TGTGCCAGCAGTCCAAATCGGCGGAAGTCCTTAAGCTCCTACAATGAGCAGTTCTTC
CDR3 protein: CASSPNRRKSLSSYNEQFF

V gene: TRBV27
clone size: few
J gene: TRBJ1-2
D gene: .
CDR3 DNA: TGTGCCAGCAGTTACACAGGGCCCCCAGGATATGGCTACACCTTC
CDR3 protein: CASSYTGPPGYGYTF

V gene: TRBV20-1
clone size: .
J gene: TRBJ2-3
D gene: .
CDR3 DNA: TGCAGTGCTAGAGATATCGATACGCAGTATTTT
CDR3 protein: CSARDIDTQYF

V gene: TRBV24-1
clone size: .
J gene: TRBJ2-5
D gene: TRBD2
CDR3 DNA: TGTGCCACCAGTGATCGGACTAGCGGGAGTGAGACCCAGTACTTC
CDR3 protein: CATSDRTSGSETQYF

V gene: TRBV20-1
clone size: .
J gene: TRBJ1-2
D gene: .
CDR3 DNA: TGCAGTGCTTCATCGGTTGGGAGCCTTCGGTATGGCTACACCTTC
CDR3 protein: CSASSVGSLRYGYTF

V gene: TRBV12-3/TRBV12-4
clone size: many
J gene: TRBJ1-4
D gene: TRBD1
CDR3 DNA: TGTGCCAGCAGTGCGTACAGGGGAGGCAATGAAAAACTGTTTTTT
CDR3 protein: CASSAYRGGNEKLFF

V gene: TRBV6-2/TRBV6-3
clone size: medium-sized
J gene: TRBJ2-1
D gene: TRBD1
CDR3 DNA: TGTGCCAGCAGTCGTACCGGGACAGGGGGCTGGAATGAGCAGTTCTTC
CDR3 protein: CASSRTGTGGWNEQFF

V gene: TRBV12-3/TRBV12-4
clone size: .
J gene: TRBJ2-5
D gene: .
CDR3 DNA: TGTGCCAGCAGCCGGGACGAAGAGACCCAGTACTTC
CDR3 protein: CASSRDEETQYF

V gene: TRBV7-8
clone size: many
J gene: TRBJ2-5
D gene: TRBD2
CDR3 DNA: TGTGCCAGCAGCCATGGACTAGCGGTAGGAGAGACCCAGTACTTC
CDR3 protein: CASSHGLAVGETQYF

V gene: TRBV7-2
clone size: many
J gene: TRBJ2-7
D gene: .
CDR3 DNA: TGTGCCAGCAGCGCGAAGCTCGAGCAGTACTTC
CDR3 protein: CASSAKLEQYF

V gene: TRBV7-2
clone size: many
J gene: TRBJ2-3
D gene: TRBD2
CDR3 DNA: TGTGCCAGCAGCTTAGCCGGGAGGGCCACAGATACGCAGTATTTT
CDR3 protein: CASSLAGRATDTQYF

V gene: TRBV7-2
clone size: many
J gene: TRBJ2-4
D gene: .
CDR3 DNA: TGTGCCAGCAGCTTAGAGGGAGGGGGCCACGCCAAAAACATTCAGTACTTC
CDR3 protein: CASSLEGGGHAKNIQYF

V gene: TRBV25-1
clone size: few
J gene: TRBJ1-1
D gene: .
CDR3 DNA: TGTGCCAGCAGTGGTAGTTGGTTCCCGGACACTGAAGCTTTCTTT
CDR3 protein: CASSGSWFPDTEAFF

V gene: TRBV6-2/TRBV6-3
clone size: .
J gene: TRBJ1-4
D gene: .
CDR3 DNA: TGTGCCAGCCTTATAACCAAGCTGTTTTTT
CDR3 protein: CASLITKLFF

V gene: TRBV4-3
clone size: .
J gene: TRBJ1-4
D gene: .
CDR3 DNA: TGCGCCAGCAGCCAGACAGCTGAAAAACTGTTTTTT
CDR3 protein: CASSQTAEKLFF

V gene: TRBV7-9
clone size: few
J gene: TRBJ2-1
D gene: TRBD1
CDR3 DNA: TGTGCCAGCAGAGGACAGGGCAGCGAAAATGAGCAGTTCTTC
CDR3 protein: CASRGQGSENEQFF

V gene: TRBV30
clone size: many
J gene: TRBJ2-2
D gene: .
CDR3 DNA: TGTGCCTGGAGTGTACTGGGGGGACGAAACACCGGGGAGCTGTTTTTT
CDR3 protein: CAWSVLGGRNTGELFF

V gene: TRBV7-2
clone size: many
J gene: TRBJ2-1
D gene: TRBD2
CDR3 DNA: TGTGCCAGCACCTTAGGGACTCGAACTAGCGGGAGTACCTACAATGAGCAGTTCTTC
CDR3 protein: CASTLGTRTSGSTYNEQFF

V gene: TRBV7-9
clone size: many
J gene: TRBJ2-3
D gene: .
CDR3 DNA: TGTGCCAGCAGCTTCACAGGCCGGGGAGATACGCAGTATTTT
CDR3 protein: CASSFTGRGDTQYF

V gene: TRBV7-2
clone size: many
J gene: TRBJ1-1
D gene: TRBD1
CDR3 DNA: TGTGCCAGCAACCAAAACAGGGGGATCGGCACTGAAGCTTTCTTT
CDR3 protein: CASNQNRGIGTEAFF

V gene: TRBV28
clone size: few
J gene: TRBJ2-2
D gene: TRBD1
CDR3 DNA: TGTGCCAGCAGTTTTAGTCGACCGGGACAGGGTGCCGGGGAGCTGTTTTTT
CDR3 protein: CASSFSRPGQGAGELFF

V gene: TRBV7-3
clone size: many
J gene: TRBJ2-3
D gene: .
CDR3 DNA: TGTGCCAGCAGCTTAACCGGGAGTTTAGATACGCAGTATTTT
CDR3 protein: CASSLTGSLDTQYF

V gene: TRBV7-2
clone size: many
J gene: TRBJ1-2
D gene: .
CDR3 DNA: TGTGCCAGCAGCTTAGCCATAGAGGGAGGCTACACCTTC
CDR3 protein: CASSLAIEGGYTF

V gene: TRBV20-1
clone size: .
J gene: TRBJ1-1
D gene: .
CDR3 DNA: TGCAGTGTCTCAACGGGACGGCAGGGCACTGAAGCTTTCTTT
CDR3 protein: CSVSTGRQGTEAFF

V gene: TRBV7-9
clone size: few
J gene: TRBJ1-5
D gene: .
CDR3 DNA: TGTGCCAGCAGCTTAAAGGACGGCGGGCCCCAGCATTTT
CDR3 protein: CASSLKDGGPQHF

V gene: TRBV7-2
clone size: .
J gene: TRBJ2-3
D gene: .
CDR3 DNA: TGTGCCAGCAGCTTAATGGTAGCGGATACGCAGTATTTT
CDR3 protein: CASSLMVADTQYF

V gene: TRBV7-6
clone size: many
J gene: TRBJ1-2
D gene: .
CDR3 DNA: TGTGCCAGCAGCTTAAACCAGGGGCCTTACTATGGCTACACCTTC
CDR3 protein: CASSLNQGPYYGYTF

V gene: TRBV12-5
clone size: .
J gene: TRBJ2-7
D gene: TRBD1
CDR3 DNA: TGTGCTAGTGGTTTGGTACTTGGCGGGGACAGGGGCCGCTACTACGAGCAGTACTTC
CDR3 protein: CASGLVLGGDRGRYYEQYF

V gene: TRBV4-1
clone size: few
J gene: TRBJ2-3
D gene: .
CDR3 DNA: TGTGCCAGCAGCCAGCCACCAGATACGCAGTATTTT
CDR3 protein: CASSQPPDTQYF

V gene: TRBV5-1
clone size: .
J gene: TRBJ2-1
D gene: .
CDR3 DNA: TGCCCCAGCAGCTTCGGGAGCCGTGCCCATGAGCAGTTCTTC
CDR3 protein: CPSSFGSRAHEQFF

V gene: TRBV7-3
clone size: many
J gene: TRBJ2-2
D gene: .
CDR3 DNA: TGTGCCAGCAGCTTCTCATCCTCGACAGGAAGGACCGGGGAGCTGTTTTTT
CDR3 protein: CASSFSSSTGRTGELFF

V gene: TRBV20-1
clone size: .
J gene: TRBJ1-1
D gene: .
CDR3 DNA: TGCAGTGCTCAAAAGAACACTGAAGCTTTCTTT
CDR3 protein: CSAQKNTEAFF

V gene: TRBV12-3/TRBV12-4
clone size: few
J gene: TRBJ1-5
D gene: .
CDR3 DNA: TGTGCCAGCAGGGGGGGGGGGGCGGGGAATCAGCCCCAGCATTTT
CDR3 protein: CASRGGGAGNQPQHF

V gene: TRBV15
clone size: .
J gene: TRBJ1-5
D gene: .
CDR3 DNA: TGTGCCACCAGCAGACCACCGCGGGGGCCCGAACAGACAAATCAGCCCCAGCATTTT
CDR3 protein: CATSRPPRGPEQTNQPQHF

V gene: TRBV15
clone size: .
J gene: TRBJ1-2
D gene: TRBD1
CDR3 DNA: TGTGCCACCAACAGGACAGGGTACTATGGCTACACCTTC
CDR3 protein: CATNRTGYYGYTF

V gene: TRBV6-2/TRBV6-3
clone size: many
J gene: TRBJ2-2
D gene: TRBD2
CDR3 DNA: TGTGCCACCACCCGGGCTAGCGGGAGGGCCACGAACACCGGGGAGCTGTTTTTT
CDR3 protein: CATTRASGRATNTGELFF

V gene: TRBV7-3
clone size: .
J gene: TRBJ2-1
D gene: .
CDR3 DNA: TGTGCCAGCAGCTCCGGGACCGTCAATGAGCAGTTCTTC
CDR3 protein: CASSSGTVNEQFF

V gene: TRBV7-2
clone size: many
J gene: TRBJ2-2
D gene: TRBD2
CDR3 DNA: TGTGCCAGCAGCACTAGCGTTTGGCCCGGGGAGCTGTTTTTT
CDR3 protein: CASSTSVWPGELFF

V gene: TRBV28
clone size: .
J gene: TRBJ1-4
D gene: .
CDR3 DNA: TGTGCCAGCAGACTAACGAAAGCTAATGAAAAACTGTTTTTT
CDR3 protein: CASRLTKANEKLFF